This T cell receptor (beta chain) was sequenced in a study of Ad26.COV2.S vaccination and SARS-CoV-2 variants. About the study: Donor had been placed in the Ad26.COV2.S arm of the COV1001 trial.

This sample's treatment: roughly 18 received Ad26.COV2.S at low or high dose, single or two shots; 5 received placebo; per-sample allocation not given. Specimens were obtained on day 63 following the first vaccine or placebo injection. The V end lost 2 bases, the J end lost 6 bases, and 13 bases lay between the germline ends. Germline V lookup: CDR1 MNHEY, CDR2 SVGEGT. This CDR3 spans 15 amino acids. As regards this clone: Its antigen is as yet unknown.

Generated by immunoSEQ multiplex PCR, the TCRdb table keeps only in-frame clones and is missing some. The sample holds around 450,000 clones, 75% to 90% seen once. General observations from the study: Recipients of either vaccine or placebo displayed similar breadth of non-spike TCRs. Those who received the vaccine showed greater spike-specific TCR breadth than those given placebo.

The chain employs TRBV6-2 or TRBV6-3 and TRBJ1-4; the D gene is possibly TRBD1 (5 bases). The sample was peripheral blood, taken in a trial of Ad26.COV2.S vaccine versus placebo. The sequence was collected from a person between 18 and 60 years old who received the Ad26.COV2.S COVID-19 vaccine or a placebo. The CDR3 nucleotides read TGTGCCAGCAGTTACACGGGTGGGGACCATGAAAAACTGTTTTTT. Protein sequence: CASSYTGGDHEKLFF.